Shown below are 9 T cell receptor beta chains from a single sample sequenced in a study of blood T cell repertoires in COVID-19. Here immunoSEQ multiplex PCR was the method, and the copy in TCRdb shows in-frame clones only, minus some. The sample holds around 300,000 clones; approximately 89% are singletons and the top ten take approximately 1.8%. The sequenced material came from peripheral blood. Receptors originate from a woman between 25 and 40 years old with COVID-19, enrolled during active disease.

J is TRBJ2-7 and V is TRBV28; weak D call: TRBD2 (7 bases). Germline CDR1 reads MDHEN; CDR2 reads SYDVKM. Between the trimmed V and J ends, which lost 5 bases and 3 bases, there was a span of 23 bases. The CDR3 is 17 residues long. The CDR3 spells CASSQLLGPGGSYEQYV. DNA for the CDR3: TGTGCCAGCAGTCAGCTCCTCGGTCCGGGGGGCAGCTACGAGCAGTACGTC.

The V call is TRBV2, the J call TRBJ2-1; 8 bases align to TRBD2. The length of the CDR3 is 16 residues. Germline-derived CDR1 and CDR2 are SNHLY and FYNNEI. J lost 9 bases, V lost 3 bases, and 13 bases had no gene match. The CDR3 region has the DNA TGTGCCAGCAGTGATCCCGGGGGGGCCTTGTGGAGTGAGCAGTTCTTC. Translating gives CASSDPGGALWSEQFF.

The gene calls are TRBV5-6 and TRBJ1-2; 9 bases agree with TRBD1. V lost 4 bases to trimming and J lost 6 bases; unmatched junction nucleotides: 10. In germline, CDR1 is SGHDT, CDR2 YYEEEE. The CDR3 is 15 residues long. Here the CDR3 reads CASSSFGDREDGYTF. CDR3 nucleotide sequence: TGTGCCAGCAGCAGCTTCGGGGACAGGGAGGATGGCTACACCTTC.

J is TRBJ1-1 and V is TRBV28; D perhaps matches TRBD1 (5 bases). V was trimmed by 8 bases and J by 2 bases, leaving 18 bases between them. The length of the CDR3 is 15 residues. Germline V lookup: CDR1 MDHEN, CDR2 SYDVKM. The CDR3 here is CASSSPDSRNTEAFF. CDR3 DNA: TGTGCCAGCTCCTCTCCCGACAGCCGTAACACTGAAGCTTTCTTT.

The genes are TRBV7-9 and TRBJ1-2, with 7 nucleotides matching TRBD1. In germline, CDR1 is SEHNR, CDR2 FQNEAQ (reference sequence). The CDR3 has 13 residues. Trimming took 5 bases from V and 3 from J; bases not matched to a gene: 3. In DNA, the CDR3 is TGTGCCAGCAGCCTAGGGACAGACTATGGCTACACCTTC. It specifies CASSLGTDYGYTF.

About this clone itself: The sample contains more than one DNA sequence encoding this CDR3. The rearrangement links TRBV6-5 to TRBJ1-2; TRBD1 might be the D (5 bases). Germline values: CDR1 MNHEY, CDR2 SVGAGI. The CDR3 is 14 amino acids. Trimming cost V 0 bases and J 4 bases, with 9 bases left between them. CDR3 bases: TGTGCCAGCAGTTACTCGAGGGGAGGCTATGGCTACACCTTC. This encodes CASSYSRGGYGYTF.

The rearrangement links TRBV7-2 to TRBJ2-3; the match to TRBD2 covers 8 bases. The junction had 5 bases not matched to a gene; V was cut back by 3 bases and J by 0 bases. This CDR3 is built from 16 residues. CDR1 SGHTA and CDR2 FQGNSA come from the germline V gene. CDR3 sequence: CASSLRRGGSTDTQYF. The CDR3 region has the DNA TGTGCCAGCAGCTTGCGTCGGGGGGGAAGCACAGATACGCAGTATTTT.

CDR3 amino acids: CASSPLGGTYNEQFF. The DNA of the CDR3 is TGTGCCAGCAGCCCACTTGGAGGGACCTACAATGAGCAGTTCTTC. The chain employs TRBV7-3 and TRBJ2-1; TRBD2 might be the D (6 bases). Germline lookup yields CDR1 SGHTA and CDR2 FQGTGA. The germline V and J ends were trimmed by 5 bases and 2 bases, with 13 bases remaining between them. The CDR3 covers 15 residues.

CDR3 DNA sequence: TGCGCCAGCAGCCTCACCGGGACAGGAGGCCAAGAGACCCAGTACTTC. This codes for CASSLTGTGGQETQYF. The rearrangement uses TRBV5-1 and TRBJ2-5; TRBD1 matches 8 bases. The V segment lost 4 bases and the J segment 1 base; nucleotides outside the gene matches: 9. Germline CDR1 reads SGHRS; CDR2 reads YFSETQ. The CDR3 covers 16 residues.